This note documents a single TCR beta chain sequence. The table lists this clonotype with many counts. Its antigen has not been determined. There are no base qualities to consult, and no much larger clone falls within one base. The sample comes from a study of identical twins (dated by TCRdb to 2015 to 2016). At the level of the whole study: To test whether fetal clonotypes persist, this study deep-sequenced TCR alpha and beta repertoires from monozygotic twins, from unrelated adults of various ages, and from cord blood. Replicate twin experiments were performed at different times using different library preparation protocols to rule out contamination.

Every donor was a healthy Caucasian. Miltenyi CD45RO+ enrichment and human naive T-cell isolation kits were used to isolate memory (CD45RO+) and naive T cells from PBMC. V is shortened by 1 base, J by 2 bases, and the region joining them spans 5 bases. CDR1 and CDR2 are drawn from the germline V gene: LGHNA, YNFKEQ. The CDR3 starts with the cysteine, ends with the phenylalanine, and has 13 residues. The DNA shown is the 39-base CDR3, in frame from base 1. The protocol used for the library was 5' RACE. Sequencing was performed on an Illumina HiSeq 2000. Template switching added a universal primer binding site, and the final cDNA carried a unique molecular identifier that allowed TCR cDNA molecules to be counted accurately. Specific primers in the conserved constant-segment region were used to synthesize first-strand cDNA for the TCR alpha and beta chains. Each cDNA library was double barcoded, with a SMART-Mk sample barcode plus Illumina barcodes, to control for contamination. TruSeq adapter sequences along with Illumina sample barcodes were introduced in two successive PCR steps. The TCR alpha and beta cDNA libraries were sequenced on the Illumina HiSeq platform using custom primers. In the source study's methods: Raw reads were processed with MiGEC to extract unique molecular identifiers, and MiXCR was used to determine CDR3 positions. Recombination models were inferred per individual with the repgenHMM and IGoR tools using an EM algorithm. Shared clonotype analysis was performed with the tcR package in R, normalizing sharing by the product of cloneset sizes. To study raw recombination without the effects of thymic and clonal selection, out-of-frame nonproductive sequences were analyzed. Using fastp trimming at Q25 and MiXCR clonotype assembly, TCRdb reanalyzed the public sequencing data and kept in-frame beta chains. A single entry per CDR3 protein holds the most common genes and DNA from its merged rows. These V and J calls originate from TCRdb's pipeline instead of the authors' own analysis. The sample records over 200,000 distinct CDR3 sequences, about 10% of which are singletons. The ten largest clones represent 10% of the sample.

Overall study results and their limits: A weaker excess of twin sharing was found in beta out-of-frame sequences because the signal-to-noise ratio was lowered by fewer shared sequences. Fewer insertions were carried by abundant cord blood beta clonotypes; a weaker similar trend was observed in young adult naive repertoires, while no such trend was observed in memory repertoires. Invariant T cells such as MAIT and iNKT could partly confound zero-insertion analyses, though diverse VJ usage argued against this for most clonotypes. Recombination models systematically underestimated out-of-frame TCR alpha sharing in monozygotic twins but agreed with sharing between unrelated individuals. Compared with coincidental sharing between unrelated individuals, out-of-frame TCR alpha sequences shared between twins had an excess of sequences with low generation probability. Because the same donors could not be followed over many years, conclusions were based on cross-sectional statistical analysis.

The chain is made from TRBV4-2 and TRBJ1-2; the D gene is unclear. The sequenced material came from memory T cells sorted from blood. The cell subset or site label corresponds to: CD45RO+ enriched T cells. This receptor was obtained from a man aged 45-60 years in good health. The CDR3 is CASSQGPNYGYTF. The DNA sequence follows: TGTGCCAGCAGCCAAGGGCCCAACTATGGCTACACCTTC.